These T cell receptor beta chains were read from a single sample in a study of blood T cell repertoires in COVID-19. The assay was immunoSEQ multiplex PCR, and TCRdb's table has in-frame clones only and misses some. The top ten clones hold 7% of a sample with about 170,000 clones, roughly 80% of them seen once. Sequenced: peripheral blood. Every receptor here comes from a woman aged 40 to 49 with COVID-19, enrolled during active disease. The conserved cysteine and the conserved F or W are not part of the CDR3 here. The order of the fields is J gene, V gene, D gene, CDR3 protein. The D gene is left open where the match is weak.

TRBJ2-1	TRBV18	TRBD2	ASSPGLAGEGSYNEQF
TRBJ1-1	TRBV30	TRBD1	AWSTRTGRDVGEAF
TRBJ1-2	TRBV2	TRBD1	ASSGERTGEIPYGYT
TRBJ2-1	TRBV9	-	ASSVVSGGGYNEQF
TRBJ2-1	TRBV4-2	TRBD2	ASSLQSRGGLSSYNEQF
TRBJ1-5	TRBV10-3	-	AISESSGNQPQH
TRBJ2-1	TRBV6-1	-	ASSEWEVRNEQF
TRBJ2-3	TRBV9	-	ASSEGTRNTQY
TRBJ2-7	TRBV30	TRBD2	AWSVLSAGDPYEQY
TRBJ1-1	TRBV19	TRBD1	ASLDRVHTEAF
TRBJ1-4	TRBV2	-	ASGPAEVDEKLF
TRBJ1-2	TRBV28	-	ASGSVGYT
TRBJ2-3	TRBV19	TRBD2	ASRNPGLAGGYTDTQY
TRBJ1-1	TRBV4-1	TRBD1	ASSQPPRAGTGNTEAF
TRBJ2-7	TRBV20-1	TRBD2	SATLGGVKY
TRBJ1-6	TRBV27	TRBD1	ASRQDRGPSPLH
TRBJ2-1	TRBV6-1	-	ASSELRVSSYNEQF
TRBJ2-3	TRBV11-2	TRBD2	ASSLWGLEGGDTQY
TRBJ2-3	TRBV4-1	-	ASSQVEDNIDTQY
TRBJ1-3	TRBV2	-	ASSDTSSGNTIY
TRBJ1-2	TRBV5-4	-	ASSLVLASNYGYT
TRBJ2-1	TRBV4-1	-	ASSQDLGDSKNEQF
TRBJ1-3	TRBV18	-	ASSPDRPSGNTIY
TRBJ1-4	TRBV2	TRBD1	ASSFTYSDRGRREKLF
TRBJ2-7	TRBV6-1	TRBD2	ASSERTSGSYEQY
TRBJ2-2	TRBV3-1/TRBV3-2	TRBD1	ASSQYRGSHTGELF
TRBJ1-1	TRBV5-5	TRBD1	ASSSSGTEFSEAF
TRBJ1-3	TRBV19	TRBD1	ASSIDRGGNTIY
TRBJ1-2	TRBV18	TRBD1	ASSPPRGDRASVYGYT
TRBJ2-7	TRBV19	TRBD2	ASSKLAGVYEQY
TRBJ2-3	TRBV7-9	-	ASSLAGRATDTQY
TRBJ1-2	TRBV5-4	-	ASSLGDYGYT
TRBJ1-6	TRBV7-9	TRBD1	ASSSGTVIYNSPLH
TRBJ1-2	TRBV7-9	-	ASSSYRVAGGYGYT
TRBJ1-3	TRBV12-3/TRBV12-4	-	ASCVRPGNTIY
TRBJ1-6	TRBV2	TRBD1	ASSFRARGDSPLH
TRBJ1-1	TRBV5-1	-	ASSLAGSIMNTEAF
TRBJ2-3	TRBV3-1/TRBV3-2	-	ASSQTLAGTQY
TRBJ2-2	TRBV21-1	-	ASKQAGTSKGGELF
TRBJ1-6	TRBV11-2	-	ASSLDSSSYNSPLH
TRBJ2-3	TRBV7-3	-	ASSVAGGLRDTQY